This T cell receptor beta chain stems from a study of blood T cells in healthy people across ages. The study isolated at least 7 million PBMCs from each sample. V lost 6 bases to trimming and J lost 0 bases; unmatched junction nucleotides: 14. Germline lookup yields CDR1 DFQATT and CDR2 SNEGSKA (reference sequence). The CDR3 is made up of 17 amino acids. A second PCR, run for roughly 7 to 11 cycles, used a sample-barcoded 5' primer plus a J-beta primer mix. TCRdb re-called the 5' RACE reads through MiXCR, storing one row per CDR3 protein. The sample consists of over a million distinct CDR3 sequences, about 40% of them appearing once.

This clonotype originated in a woman aged 18 to 35 in good health. The rearrangement uses TRBV20-1 and TRBJ1-1; 9 nucleotides align to TRBD1. Sequencing used blood. The CDR3 here is CSASRTGQGFMNTEAFF. Here the CDR3 DNA reads TGCAGTGCCTCCAGAACGGGACAGGGTTTCATGAACACTGAAGCTTTCTTT.